These 15 T cell receptor beta chains came from one sample sequenced in a study of T-cell reconstitution after alpha-beta-depleted transplantation in children. Researchers prepared the TCRbeta library using unique molecular identifiers, the study reports. Using its own MiXCR run on the PCR reads, TCRdb lists one record per CDR3 protein. This sample has about 980,000 distinct CDR3 sequences, with about 26% found just once. The sample consisted of PBMCs, mostly from graft donor cells, taken 360 days after TCRalphabeta/CD19-depleted stem cell transplant. All receptors come from a boy less than two years old who had a stem cell transplant for SCID, so the T cells may come from the graft donor.

The chain carries TRBV7-3 and TRBJ2-5; D unresolved. With 8 bases removed from V and 3 bases from J, the gap between germline ends came to 19 bases. The CDR3 sequence is 15 residues long. Germline lookup yields CDR1 SGHTA and CDR2 FQGTGA. CDR3 region: CASRRGRPPKETQYF. Here the CDR3 DNA reads TGTGCCAGCCGGAGAGGTCGCCCCCCTAAAGAGACCCAGTACTTC.

The chain joins TRBV5-1 to TRBJ2-7, with D possibly being TRBD1 (6 bases). Per the germline V gene, CDR1 is SGHRS and CDR2 is YFSETQ. The CDR3 is 15 residues long. V gave up 5 bases and J gave up 5 bases, with 20 bases separating them. Here the CDR3 reads CASRLDRTLLHEQYF. Here the CDR3 DNA reads TGCGCCAGCAGGCTTGACAGGACCCTTCTACACGAGCAGTACTTC. The full variable domain, in which reference TRBV5-1 and TRBJ2-7 provide the parts outside the CDR3, is KAGVTQTPRYLIKTRGQQVTLSCSPISGHRSVSWYQQTPGQGLQFLFEYFSETQRNKGNFPGRFSGRQFSNSRSEMNVSTLELGDSALYLCASRLDRTLLHEQYFGPGTRLTVT.

This clonotype was recorded a few times. The chain recombines TRBV2 with TRBJ2-1, with D perhaps matching TRBD1 or TRBD2 (6 bases each). The V and J ends lost 6 bases and 7 bases respectively, with 19 bases between them. The germline gives CDR1 SNHLY, CDR2 FYNNEI. The CDR3 runs to 15 residues. The CDR3 coding sequence is TGTGCCAGCAGCCTTGGGGGGCCTCTGAGGAATGAGCAGTTCTTC. It codes for CASSLGGPLRNEQFF.

The chain recombines TRBV2 with TRBJ1-5; D remains ambiguous. Deletions cut 7 bases from V and 6 bases from J, with 10 bases between. This CDR3 region has 12 residues. Germline CDR1 reads SNHLY; CDR2 reads FYNNEI. The CDR3 loop reads CASTPSGQPQHF. In DNA, the CDR3 is TGTGCCAGCACTCCATCGGGTCAGCCCCAGCATTTT.

In its sample, this clonotype was seen a few times. The rearrangement links TRBV9 to TRBJ2-3; TRBD2 is a possible D gene (6 bases). This CDR3 spans 16 amino acids. Trimming removed 4 bases at V and 0 bases at J, with 15 bases between. Germline CDR1 reads SGDLS; CDR2 reads YYNGEE. The CDR3 loop reads CASSSRGASSTDTQYF. The DNA for the CDR3 is TGTGCCAGCAGCTCTCGCGGGGCCTCTAGCACAGATACGCAGTATTTT.

The V gene is TRBV4-2, the J gene TRBJ1-5; perhaps TRBD1 as D (6 bases). Per the germline V gene, CDR1 is LGHNA and CDR2 is YNFKEQ. V was trimmed by 0 bases and J by 7 bases, leaving 13 bases between them. The CDR3 is made up of 15 amino acids. DNA for the CDR3: TGTGCCAGCAGCCAAGAAGGGGGAGAGGGGCAGCCCCAGCATTTT. It is translated as CASSQEGGEGQPQHF.

CDR3 region: CASGGPAGGRETQYF. Here the CDR3 DNA reads TGTGCCAGCGGGGGGCCAGCGGGGGGCCGAGAGACCCAGTACTTC. J is TRBJ2-5 and V is TRBV2; 9 bases are shared with TRBD2. CDR3 length: 15 residues. Germline trimming cut 8 bases from V and 4 bases from J; bases unmatched to any gene: 11. Germline CDR1 and CDR2: SNHLY and FYNNEI.

The V and J genes are TRBV12-3 or TRBV12-4 and TRBJ2-1; 7 nucleotides align to TRBD1. The CDR3 sequence is 15 residues long. Losses at the gene ends were 7 bases for V and 0 bases for J; bases not matched to a gene: 6. The CDR3: CASTLGTASYNEQFF. CDR3 nucleotides: TGTGCCAGCACCCTCGGGACAGCCTCCTACAATGAGCAGTTCTTC.

This sequence joins TRBV6-2 or TRBV6-3 and TRBJ2-7; 8 positions match TRBD2. Looked up from germline, CDR1 is MNHEY and CDR2 is SVGEGT. This CDR3 contains 15 residues. V was clipped by 5 bases and J by 0 bases; unmatched bases: 6. CDR3 bases: TGTGCCAGCAGTCACCTGGCGGGGGGCTCCTACGAGCAGTACTTC. Translation gives CASSHLAGGSYEQYF.

The chain has TRBV20-1 and TRBJ1-3, with 8 bases matching TRBD1. Germline trimming cut 4 bases from V and 5 bases from J; bases unmatched to any gene: 4. This CDR3 comprises 13 residues. From germline, CDR1 is DFQATT and CDR2 SNEGSKA (reference sequence). The CDR3 is CSAIGQGRNTIYF. CDR3 in DNA: TGCAGTGCTATCGGACAGGGCAGAAACACCATATATTTT.

In this sample, this clonotype turned up many times. The rearrangement links TRBV6-2 or TRBV6-3 to TRBJ2-7; D is unresolved. The germline V and J ends were trimmed by 2 bases and 3 bases, with 5 bases remaining between them. The germline CDR1 and CDR2 sequences are MNHEY and SVGEGT. This CDR3 is 12 amino acids long. Here the CDR3 reads CASSYKGYEQYF. For the CDR3, the DNA is TGTGCCAGCAGTTACAAGGGCTACGAGCAGTACTTC.

The sample holds many counts of this clonotype. The chain combines TRBV12-3 or TRBV12-4 with TRBJ2-3; D gene uncertain. CDR3 length: 12 residues. V lost 6 bases, J lost 3 bases, and 7 bases lay in between. The CDR3: CASSTGTDTQYF. CDR3 in DNA: TGTGCCAGCAGCACTGGAACAGATACGCAGTATTTT.

This clonotype was seen a handful of times. The chain carries TRBV6-5 and TRBJ2-1; D might be TRBD1 (6 bases). V gave up 0 bases and J gave up 6 bases, with 18 bases separating them. Germline CDR1 is MNHEY and CDR2 is SVGAGI. The CDR3 is 17 residues long. Here the CDR3 reads CASSYSSPGQTSNEQFF. As DNA, the CDR3 is TGTGCCAGCAGTTACTCGAGCCCGGGACAAACGAGCAATGAGCAGTTCTTC.

This rearrangement joins TRBV6-1 to TRBJ2-7; perhaps TRBD1 as D (5 bases). This CDR3 is built from 14 residues. CDR1 is MNHNS and CDR2 is SASEGT in the germline V gene. Between the trimmed V and J ends, which lost 7 bases and 0 bases, there was a span of 13 bases. CDR3 nucleotide sequence: TGTGCCAGCAATGCGGACAACCTCTCCTACGAGCAGTACTTC. Translating gives CASNADNLSYEQYF.

This chain links TRBV7-8 with TRBJ1-6; 8 bases map to TRBD1. Germline values: CDR1 SGHVS, CDR2 FQNEAQ. This CDR3 is built from 17 residues. V dropped 8 bases and J dropped 10; count of bases not matched to a gene: 19. The DNA of the CDR3 is TGTGCCAGCTACGAAGCAGGGGGCGCTTCCGTAAAGTCACCCCTCCACTTT. Its translation is CASYEAGGASVKSPLHF.